These T cell receptor beta chains were read from a single sample in a study of cytomegalovirus exposure and HLA in healthy donors. This table comes from immunoSEQ multiplex PCR, and its TCRdb copy is limited to in-frame clones, with some not included. The profile shows around 150,000 clones, about 77% of them singletons. Material: PBMCs. Receptor source: a woman in her thirties or forties in good health and CMV-seropositive. Both conserved end residues are part of each CDR3. The D gene is left open where the match is weak. For some rows the clone size is stated as once, few or many, or as a class when expanded; others skip it.

J gene: TRBJ1-5; D gene: -; V gene: TRBV6-5; clone size: -; CDR3 protein: CASSRGLEQPQHF; CDR3 DNA: TGTGCCAGCAGCCGCGGTCTCGAGCAGCCCCAGCATTTT
J gene: TRBJ2-1; D gene: -; V gene: TRBV23-1; clone size: -; CDR3 protein: CASSQSRNEQFF; CDR3 DNA: TGCGCCAGCAGTCAATCGAGGAATGAGCAGTTCTTC
J gene: TRBJ1-2; D gene: TRBD1; V gene: TRBV19; clone size: few; CDR3 protein: CASSMAPRTGGGYTF; CDR3 DNA: TGTGCCAGTAGTATGGCCCCCAGGACAGGGGGTGGCTACACCTTC
J gene: TRBJ1-5; D gene: -; V gene: TRBV6-1; clone size: -; CDR3 protein: CASSSRELNQPQHF; CDR3 DNA: TGTGCCAGCAGTTCCCGGGAACTCAATCAGCCCCAGCATTTT
J gene: TRBJ2-1; D gene: -; V gene: TRBV29-1; clone size: few; CDR3 protein: CSVEGGEPSYNEQFF; CDR3 DNA: TGCAGCGTTGAGGGCGGGGAACCCTCCTACAATGAGCAGTTCTTC
J gene: TRBJ2-2; D gene: -; V gene: TRBV28; clone size: -; CDR3 protein: CASSSSGTNTGELFF; CDR3 DNA: -
J gene: TRBJ1-1; D gene: -; V gene: TRBV2; clone size: -; CDR3 protein: CASLGQPGWAEAFF; CDR3 DNA: TGTGCCAGCTTAGGACAGCCTGGGTGGGCTGAAGCTTTCTTT
J gene: TRBJ2-3; D gene: TRBD2; V gene: TRBV9; clone size: -; CDR3 protein: CASTEAGGLTDTQYF; CDR3 DNA: TGTGCCAGCACCGAAGCGGGGGGGCTCACAGATACGCAGTATTTT
J gene: TRBJ2-1; D gene: TRBD2; V gene: TRBV5-1; clone size: -; CDR3 protein: CASSLIAGGRNEQFF; CDR3 DNA: TGCGCCAGCAGCTTGATAGCGGGGGGGCGTAATGAGCAGTTCTTC
J gene: TRBJ1-6; D gene: -; V gene: TRBV7-2; clone size: -; CDR3 protein: CASAEGSYNSPLHF; CDR3 DNA: TGTGCCAGCGCGGAGGGCTCCTATAATTCACCCCTCCACTTT
J gene: TRBJ1-1; D gene: TRBD1; V gene: TRBV7-9; clone size: few; CDR3 protein: CASSPVTGLGNTEAFF; CDR3 DNA: TGTGCCAGCAGCCCCGTGACAGGGTTGGGGAACACTGAAGCTTTCTTT
J gene: TRBJ2-2; D gene: TRBD1; V gene: TRBV6-1; clone size: -; CDR3 protein: CASRTGTANTGELFF; CDR3 DNA: TGTGCCAGCAGAACCGGGACAGCGAACACCGGGGAGCTGTTTTTT
J gene: TRBJ2-7; D gene: TRBD1; V gene: TRBV18; clone size: -; CDR3 protein: CASSLGQGKSYEQYF; CDR3 DNA: TGTGCCAGCTCACTCGGACAGGGAAAATCCTACGAGCAGTACTTC
J gene: TRBJ1-1; D gene: -; V gene: TRBV5-6; clone size: -; CDR3 protein: CASSSLRDNMNTEAFF; CDR3 DNA: TGTGCCAGCAGCTCCCTCAGGGACAACATGAACACTGAAGCTTTCTTT
J gene: TRBJ2-3; D gene: -; V gene: TRBV27; clone size: -; CDR3 protein: CASSLRQGTDTQYF; CDR3 DNA: TGTGCCAGCAGTTTGAGACAGGGCACAGATACGCAGTATTTT
J gene: TRBJ2-1; D gene: -; V gene: TRBV4-1; clone size: -; CDR3 protein: CASKGPVEEQFF; CDR3 DNA: TGCGCCAGCAAGGGGCCGGTAGAAGAGCAGTTCTTC
J gene: TRBJ2-1; D gene: -; V gene: TRBV11-2; clone size: once; CDR3 protein: CASGGASYNEQFF; CDR3 DNA: TGTGCCAGCGGGGGGGCCTCCTACAATGAGCAGTTCTTC
J gene: TRBJ2-7; D gene: -; V gene: TRBV10-3; clone size: once; CDR3 protein: CAIKAGNSYEQYF; CDR3 DNA: TGTGCCATCAAGGCAGGGAATTCCTACGAGCAGTACTTC
J gene: TRBJ1-2; D gene: -; V gene: TRBV2; clone size: -; CDR3 protein: CASKGDVHGYTF; CDR3 DNA: TGTGCCAGCAAGGGGGACGTCCATGGCTACACCTTC
J gene: TRBJ2-1; D gene: TRBD1; V gene: TRBV7-2; clone size: once; CDR3 protein: CASSPGTGNYNEQFF; CDR3 DNA: TGTGCCAGCAGCCCCGGGACAGGGAATTACAATGAGCAGTTCTTC
J gene: TRBJ2-1; D gene: TRBD2; V gene: TRBV19; clone size: -; CDR3 protein: CASSIALAGKNEQFF; CDR3 DNA: TGTGCCAGTAGTATCGCGCTAGCGGGAAAGAATGAGCAGTTCTTC
J gene: TRBJ2-3; D gene: -; V gene: TRBV5-4; clone size: -; CDR3 protein: CASSSPVTRSTDTQYF; CDR3 DNA: TGTGCCAGCAGCTCTCCCGTGACTAGGAGCACAGATACGCAGTATTTT
J gene: TRBJ2-1; D gene: -; V gene: TRBV4-2; clone size: -; CDR3 protein: CASSQERAVSSYNEQFF; CDR3 DNA: TGTGCCAGCAGCCAAGAGAGGGCAGTGAGCTCCTACAATGAGCAGTTCTTC